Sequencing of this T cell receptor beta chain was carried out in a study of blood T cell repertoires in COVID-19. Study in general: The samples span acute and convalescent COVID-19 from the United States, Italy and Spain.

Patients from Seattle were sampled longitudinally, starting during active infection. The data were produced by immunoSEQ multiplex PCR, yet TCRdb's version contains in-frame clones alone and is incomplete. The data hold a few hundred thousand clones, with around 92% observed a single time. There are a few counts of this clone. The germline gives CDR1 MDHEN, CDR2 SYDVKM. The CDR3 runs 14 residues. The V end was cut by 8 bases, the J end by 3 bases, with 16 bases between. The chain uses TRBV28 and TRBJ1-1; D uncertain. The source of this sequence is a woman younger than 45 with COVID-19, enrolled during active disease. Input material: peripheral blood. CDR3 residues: CASSAVGWDTEAFF. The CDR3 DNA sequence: TGTGCCAGCTCAGCGGTAGGGTGGGACACTGAAGCTTTCTTT.